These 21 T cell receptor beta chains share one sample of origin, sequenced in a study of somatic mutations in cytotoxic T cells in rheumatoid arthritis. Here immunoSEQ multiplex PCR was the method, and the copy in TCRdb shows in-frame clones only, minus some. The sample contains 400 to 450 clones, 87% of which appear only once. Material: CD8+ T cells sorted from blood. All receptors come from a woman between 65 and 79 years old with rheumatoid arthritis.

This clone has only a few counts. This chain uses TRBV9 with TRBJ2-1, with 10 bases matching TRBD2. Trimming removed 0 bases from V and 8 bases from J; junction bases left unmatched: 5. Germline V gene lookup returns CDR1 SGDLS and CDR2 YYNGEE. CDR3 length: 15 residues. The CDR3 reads CASSVEAGGRDEQFF. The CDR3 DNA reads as TGTGCCAGCAGCGTAGAAGCGGGGGGGAGGGATGAGCAGTTCTTC.

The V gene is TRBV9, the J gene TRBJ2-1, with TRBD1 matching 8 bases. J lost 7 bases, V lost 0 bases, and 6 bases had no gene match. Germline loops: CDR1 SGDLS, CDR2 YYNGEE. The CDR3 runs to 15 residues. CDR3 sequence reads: CASSVGGDRGNEQFF. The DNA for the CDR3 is TGTGCCAGCAGCGTAGGGGGAGACAGGGGTAATGAGCAGTTCTTC. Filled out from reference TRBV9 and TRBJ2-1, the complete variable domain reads DSGVTQTPKHLITATGQRVTLRCSPRSGDLSVYWYQQSLDQGLQFLIQYYNGEERAKGNILERFSAQQFPDLHSELNLSSLELGDSALYFCASSVGGDRGNEQFFGPGTRLTVL.

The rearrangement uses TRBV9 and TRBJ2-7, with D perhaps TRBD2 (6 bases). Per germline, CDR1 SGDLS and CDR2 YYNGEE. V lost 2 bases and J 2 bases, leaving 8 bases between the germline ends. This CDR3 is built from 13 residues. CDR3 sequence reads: CASSVGGTYEQYF. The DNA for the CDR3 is TGTGCCAGCAGCGTTGGGGGGACCTACGAGCAGTACTTC.

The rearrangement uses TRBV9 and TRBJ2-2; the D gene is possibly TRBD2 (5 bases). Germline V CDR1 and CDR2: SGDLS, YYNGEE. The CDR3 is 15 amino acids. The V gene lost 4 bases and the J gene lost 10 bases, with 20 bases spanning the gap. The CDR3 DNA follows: TGTGCCAGCAGCCTTAGCCAGGCCTTTCGGGAGGAGCTGTTTTTT. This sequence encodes CASSLSQAFREELFF.

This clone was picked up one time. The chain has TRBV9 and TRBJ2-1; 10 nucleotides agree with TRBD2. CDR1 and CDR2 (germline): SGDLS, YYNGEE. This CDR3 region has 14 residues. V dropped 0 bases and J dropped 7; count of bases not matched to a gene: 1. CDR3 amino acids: CASSVGGLANEQFF. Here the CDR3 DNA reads TGTGCCAGCAGCGTAGGGGGACTAGCGAATGAGCAGTTCTTC.

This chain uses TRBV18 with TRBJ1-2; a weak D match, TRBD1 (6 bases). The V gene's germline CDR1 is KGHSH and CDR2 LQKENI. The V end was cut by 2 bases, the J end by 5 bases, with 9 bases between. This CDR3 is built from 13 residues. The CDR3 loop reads CASSPNREYGYTF. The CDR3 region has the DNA TGTGCCAGCTCACCAAACAGGGAGTATGGCTACACCTTC.

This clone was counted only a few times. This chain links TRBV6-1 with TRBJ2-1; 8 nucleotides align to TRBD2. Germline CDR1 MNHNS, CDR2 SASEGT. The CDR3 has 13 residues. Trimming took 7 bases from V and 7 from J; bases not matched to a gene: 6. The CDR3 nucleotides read TGTGCCAGCACCGGGACTAGTCTGAATGAGCAGTTCTTC. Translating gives CASTGTSLNEQFF.

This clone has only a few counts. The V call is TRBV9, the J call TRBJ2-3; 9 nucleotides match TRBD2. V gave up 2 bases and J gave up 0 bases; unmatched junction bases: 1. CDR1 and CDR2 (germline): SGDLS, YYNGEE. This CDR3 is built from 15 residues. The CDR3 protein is CASSVSGGSTDTQYF. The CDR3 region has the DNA TGTGCCAGCAGCGTTAGCGGGGGTAGCACAGATACGCAGTATTTT.

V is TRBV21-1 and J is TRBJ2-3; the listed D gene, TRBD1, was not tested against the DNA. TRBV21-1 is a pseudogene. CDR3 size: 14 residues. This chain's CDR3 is CASSATVMQDTQYF. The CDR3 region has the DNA TGTGCCAGCAGCGCTACAGTCATGCAAGATACGCAGTATTTT.

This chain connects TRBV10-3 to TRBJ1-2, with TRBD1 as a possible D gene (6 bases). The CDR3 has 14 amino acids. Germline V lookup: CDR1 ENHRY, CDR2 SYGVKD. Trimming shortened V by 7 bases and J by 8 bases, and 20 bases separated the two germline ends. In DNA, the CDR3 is TGTGCCATCACCAACTCACAGGGCATGGAGGGCTACACCTTC. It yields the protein CAITNSQGMEGYTF.

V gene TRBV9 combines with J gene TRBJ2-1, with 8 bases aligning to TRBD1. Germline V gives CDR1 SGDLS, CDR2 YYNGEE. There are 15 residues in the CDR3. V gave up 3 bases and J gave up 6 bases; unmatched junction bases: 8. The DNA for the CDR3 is TGTGCCAGCAGCGCTTCAGGGGGCAGTTTCAATGAGCAGTTCTTC. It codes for CASSASGGSFNEQFF.

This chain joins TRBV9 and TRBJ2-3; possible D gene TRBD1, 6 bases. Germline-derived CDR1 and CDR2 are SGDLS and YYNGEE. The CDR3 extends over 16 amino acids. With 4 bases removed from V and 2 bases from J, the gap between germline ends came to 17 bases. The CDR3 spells CASSPGGRDITDTQYF. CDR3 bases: TGTGCCAGCAGCCCTGGGGGCAGGGACATCACAGATACGCAGTATTTT.

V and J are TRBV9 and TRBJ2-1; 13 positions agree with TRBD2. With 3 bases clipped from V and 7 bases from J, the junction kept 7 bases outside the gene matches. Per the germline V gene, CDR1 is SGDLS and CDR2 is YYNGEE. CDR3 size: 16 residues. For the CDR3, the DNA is TGTGCCAGCAGCGGACTAGCGGGGGGCCTAGGGAATGAGCAGTTCTTC. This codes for CASSGLAGGLGNEQFF.

This CDR3 reads CASSHAVSRDRSYEQYF. The DNA for the CDR3 is TGTGCCAGCAGCCACGCCGTCTCGCGGGACAGGTCCTACGAGCAGTACTTC. The chain is built from TRBV9 and TRBJ2-7, with TRBD1 matching 8 bases. V gave up 4 bases and J gave up 1 base; unmatched junction bases: 13. CDR1 is SGDLS and CDR2 is YYNGEE in the germline V gene. This CDR3 comprises 17 residues. Drawing the rest from reference TRBV9 and TRBJ2-7, the complete variable domain is DSGVTQTPKHLITATGQRVTLRCSPRSGDLSVYWYQQSLDQGLQFLIQYYNGEERAKGNILERFSAQQFPDLHSELNLSSLELGDSALYFCASSHAVSRDRSYEQYFGPGTRLTVT.

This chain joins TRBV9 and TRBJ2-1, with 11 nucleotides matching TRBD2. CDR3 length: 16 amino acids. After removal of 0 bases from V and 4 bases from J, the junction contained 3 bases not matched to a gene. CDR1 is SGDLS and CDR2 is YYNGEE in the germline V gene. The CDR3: CASSVDGTSGYNEQFF. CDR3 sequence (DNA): TGTGCCAGCAGCGTAGATGGGACTAGCGGATACAATGAGCAGTTCTTC. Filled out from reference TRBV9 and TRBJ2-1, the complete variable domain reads DSGVTQTPKHLITATGQRVTLRCSPRSGDLSVYWYQQSLDQGLQFLIQYYNGEERAKGNILERFSAQQFPDLHSELNLSSLELGDSALYFCASSVDGTSGYNEQFFGPGTRLTVL.

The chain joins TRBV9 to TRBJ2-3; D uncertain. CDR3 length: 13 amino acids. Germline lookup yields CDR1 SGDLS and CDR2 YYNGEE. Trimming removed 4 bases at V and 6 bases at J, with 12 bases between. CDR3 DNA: TGTGCCAGCAGCCCTCACACGCGGGATACGCAGTATTTT. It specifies CASSPHTRDTQYF. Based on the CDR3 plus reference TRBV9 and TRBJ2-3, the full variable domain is DSGVTQTPKHLITATGQRVTLRCSPRSGDLSVYWYQQSLDQGLQFLIQYYNGEERAKGNILERFSAQQFPDLHSELNLSSLELGDSALYFCASSPHTRDTQYFGPGTRLTVL.

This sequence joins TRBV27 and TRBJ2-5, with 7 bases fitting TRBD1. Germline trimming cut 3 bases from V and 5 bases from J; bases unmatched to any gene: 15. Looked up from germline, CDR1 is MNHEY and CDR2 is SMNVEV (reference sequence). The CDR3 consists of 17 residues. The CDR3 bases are TGTGCCAGCAGTTTTATATACCCCCGACAGGGCGAGGAGACCCAGTACTTC. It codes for CASSFIYPRQGEETQYF.

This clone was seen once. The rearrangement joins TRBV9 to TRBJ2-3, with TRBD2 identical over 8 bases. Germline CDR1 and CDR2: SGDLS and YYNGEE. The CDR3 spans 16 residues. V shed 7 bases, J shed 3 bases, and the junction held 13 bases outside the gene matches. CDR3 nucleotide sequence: TGTGCCAGCGCCGGGGGGGGCGGGAGTTGGACAGATACGCAGTATTTT. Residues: CASAGGGGSWTDTQYF.

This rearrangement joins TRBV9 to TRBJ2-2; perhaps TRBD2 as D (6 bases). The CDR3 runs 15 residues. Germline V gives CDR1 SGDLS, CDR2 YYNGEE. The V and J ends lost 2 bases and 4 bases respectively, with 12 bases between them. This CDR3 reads CASSVFGRGTGELFF. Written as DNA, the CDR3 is TGTGCCAGCAGCGTCTTCGGGCGGGGCACCGGGGAGCTGTTTTTT.

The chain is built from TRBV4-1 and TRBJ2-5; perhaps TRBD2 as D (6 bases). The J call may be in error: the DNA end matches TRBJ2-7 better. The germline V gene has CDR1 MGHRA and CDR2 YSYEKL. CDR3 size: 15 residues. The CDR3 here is CASSLSEGTRHEQYF. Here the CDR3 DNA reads TGCGCCAGCAGCCTTTCGGAGGGCACGCGGCACGAGCAGTACTTC.

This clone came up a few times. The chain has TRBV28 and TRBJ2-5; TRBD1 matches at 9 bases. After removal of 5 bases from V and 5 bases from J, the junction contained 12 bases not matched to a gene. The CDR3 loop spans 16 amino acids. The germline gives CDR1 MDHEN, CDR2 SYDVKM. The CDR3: CASSRTGTGPRETQYF. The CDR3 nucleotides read TGTGCCAGCAGTCGGACCGGGACAGGGCCTAGGGAGACCCAGTACTTC.